This T cell receptor (beta chain) is from a study of blood T cells in healthy people across ages. Study-wide results and limits: The long-lived group displayed more naive CD4+ cells, plus higher diversity, than the aged donors did. Per million T cells, TCR beta diversity dropped roughly linearly as age increased.

This CDR3 is built from 14 residues. Each of the donors had 8 to 10 milliliters of peripheral blood drawn into EDTA-treated Vacutainer tubes. Extraction of total RNA produced a minimum of 5.5 micrograms from each sample. A second PCR of about 6 to 11 cycles used a sample-barcoded 5' primer and a J-beta primer mix. TCRdb used MiXCR to reprocess the 5' RACE reads, holding one entry per CDR3 protein. The sample shows around 1.5 million distinct CDR3 sequences, around 39% of them seen only once. As concerns this clonotype: What it binds is unknown.

The rearrangement uses TRBV21-1 and TRBJ1-2; no check of the table's D call, TRBD1, against the DNA was made. TRBV21-1 is a known pseudogene. Sequenced material: blood. The source is a woman between 18 and 29 years old in good health. DNA for the CDR3: TGTGCCAGCAGCAACGGGAATCACGCTTATGGCTACACCTTC. Translating gives CASSNGNHAYGYTF.